This is a list of T cell receptor beta chains from one sample in a study of blood T cell repertoires in COVID-19. This table comes from immunoSEQ multiplex PCR, and its TCRdb copy is limited to in-frame clones, with some not included. The sample yields around 260,000 clones, 80% to 90% seen once. The sequencing input was peripheral blood. These receptor sequences come from a middle-aged woman who had recovered from COVID-19. The CDR3 runs from the conserved cysteine through the conserved F or W. The D gene is left open where the match is weak. Clone size, where shown, is once, few, many, or a class for clones that have expanded.

abundance: -
j_gene: TRBJ1-4
d_gene: -
v_gene: TRBV12-3/TRBV12-4
CDR3aa: CASSLAGEKLFF
CDR3nt: TGTGCCAGCAGTTTGGCGGGGGAAAAACTGTTTTTT

abundance: -
j_gene: TRBJ2-7
d_gene: TRBD2
v_gene: TRBV5-4
CDR3aa: CASSLAGGRGEQYF
CDR3nt: TGTGCCAGCAGCTTGGCGGGGGGGCGCGGCGAGCAGTACTTC

abundance: -
j_gene: TRBJ2-5
d_gene: TRBD2
v_gene: TRBV5-4
CDR3aa: CASSGQFPSGGLQETQYF
CDR3nt: TGTGCCAGCAGTGGTCAGTTTCCTAGCGGGGGGCTGCAAGAGACCCAGTACTTC

abundance: few
j_gene: TRBJ1-1
d_gene: TRBD1
v_gene: TRBV2
CDR3aa: CASRETGANTEAFF
CDR3nt: TGTGCCAGCAGGGAGACAGGGGCGAACACTGAAGCTTTCTTT

abundance: -
j_gene: TRBJ1-1
d_gene: -
v_gene: TRBV5-5
CDR3aa: CASSYSHQHEAFF
CDR3nt: TGTGCCAGCAGCTATTCGCATCAACACGAAGCTTTCTTT

abundance: -
j_gene: TRBJ1-2
d_gene: -
v_gene: TRBV6-6
CDR3aa: CASSYSPGDYGYTF
CDR3nt: TGTGCCAGCAGTTACTCGCCGGGGGACTATGGCTACACCTTC

abundance: -
j_gene: TRBJ2-7
d_gene: -
v_gene: TRBV4-3
CDR3aa: CASSQGSLQGSYEQYF
CDR3nt: TGCGCCAGCAGCCAAGGCAGTTTACAGGGATCCTACGAGCAGTACTTC

abundance: -
j_gene: TRBJ1-1
d_gene: -
v_gene: TRBV4-1
CDR3aa: CASSHRGEAFF
CDR3nt: TGCGCCAGCAGCCACCGGGGAGAAGCTTTCTTT

abundance: once
j_gene: TRBJ2-1
d_gene: TRBD1
v_gene: TRBV5-1
CDR3aa: CASSLGVILAGGEIGPEQFF
CDR3nt: TGCGCCAGCAGCTTGGGGGTTATACTTGCAGGGGGCGAAATTGGGCCCGAGCAGTTCTTC

abundance: -
j_gene: TRBJ2-7
d_gene: TRBD1
v_gene: TRBV6-5
CDR3aa: CASSTRGPSYEQYF
CDR3nt: TGTGCCAGCAGCACTAGGGGGCCCTCCTACGAGCAGTACTTC

abundance: -
j_gene: TRBJ1-2
d_gene: -
v_gene: TRBV5-6
CDR3aa: CASSFVTVPLGYGYTF
CDR3nt: TGTGCCAGCAGCTTTGTTACAGTACCTCTGGGCTATGGCTACACCTTC

abundance: -
j_gene: TRBJ1-2
d_gene: -
v_gene: TRBV2
CDR3aa: CASSPGQGGYGYTF
CDR3nt: TGTGCCAGCAGTCCGGGCCAGGGCGGCTATGGCTACACCTTC

abundance: -
j_gene: TRBJ2-3
d_gene: TRBD2
v_gene: TRBV2
CDR3aa: CASRLAGAYSTDTQYF
CDR3nt: TGTGCCAGCAGACTAGCGGGGGCCTATAGCACAGATACGCAGTATTTT

abundance: -
j_gene: TRBJ1-1
d_gene: TRBD1
v_gene: TRBV11-3
CDR3aa: CASSHRGGMTEAFF
CDR3nt: TGTGCCAGCAGTCACAGGGGTGGTATGACTGAAGCTTTCTTT

abundance: few
j_gene: TRBJ1-5
d_gene: -
v_gene: TRBV12-3/TRBV12-4
CDR3aa: CASSFEGVQPQHF
CDR3nt: TGTGCCAGCAGTTTTGAGGGAGTTCAGCCCCAGCATTTT

abundance: -
j_gene: TRBJ1-5
d_gene: -
v_gene: TRBV5-8
CDR3aa: CASSFREDQPQHF
CDR3nt: TGTGCCAGCAGCTTTAGAGAGGATCAGCCCCAGCATTTT

abundance: -
j_gene: TRBJ1-1
d_gene: -
v_gene: TRBV7-9
CDR3aa: CASSLDGGTEAFF
CDR3nt: TGTGCCAGCAGCTTAGATGGAGGCACTGAAGCTTTCTTT

abundance: once
j_gene: TRBJ1-1
d_gene: -
v_gene: TRBV18
CDR3aa: CASSPEGGTEAFF
CDR3nt: TGTGCCAGCTCACCAGAAGGGGGCACTGAAGCTTTCTTT

abundance: -
j_gene: TRBJ1-6
d_gene: -
v_gene: TRBV6-5
CDR3aa: CSVGRGYNSPLHF
CDR3nt: TGTTCTGTAGGGAGGGGTTACAATTCACCCCTCCACTTT

abundance: once
j_gene: TRBJ2-5
d_gene: TRBD1
v_gene: TRBV5-1
CDR3aa: CASSLQGAQETQYF
CDR3nt: TGCGCCAGCAGCTTACAGGGGGCCCAAGAGACCCAGTACTTC

abundance: -
j_gene: TRBJ2-3
d_gene: TRBD1
v_gene: TRBV6-6
CDR3aa: CASGTGGSHGTQYF
CDR3nt: TGTGCCAGCGGGACAGGGGGGTCACACGGTACGCAGTATTTT

abundance: -
j_gene: TRBJ1-1
d_gene: TRBD1
v_gene: TRBV11-2
CDR3aa: CASSLEGPRGQGASTEAFF
CDR3nt: TGTGCCAGCAGCCTAGAGGGCCCTCGGGGACAGGGGGCAAGCACTGAAGCTTTCTTT

abundance: -
j_gene: TRBJ1-1
d_gene: -
v_gene: TRBV5-1
CDR3aa: CASSLETMTEAFF
CDR3nt: TGCGCCAGCAGCTTGGAAACAATGACTGAAGCTTTCTTT

abundance: -
j_gene: TRBJ1-1
d_gene: -
v_gene: TRBV5-1
CDR3aa: CASSLVGGDTEAFF
CDR3nt: TGCGCCAGCAGCTTGGTGGGGGGAGACACTGAAGCTTTCTTT

abundance: -
j_gene: TRBJ1-2
d_gene: TRBD1
v_gene: TRBV30
CDR3aa: CAWKGQGAPESGYTF
CDR3nt: TGTGCCTGGAAGGGACAGGGGGCCCCGGAGTCTGGCTACACCTTC

abundance: -
j_gene: TRBJ2-1
d_gene: -
v_gene: TRBV7-8
CDR3aa: CASSPGTPPYNEQFF
CDR3nt: TGTGCCAGCAGCCCGGGTACCCCCCCCTACAATGAGCAGTTCTTC

abundance: once
j_gene: TRBJ1-2
d_gene: -
v_gene: TRBV9
CDR3aa: CASSVSGGNYGYTF
CDR3nt: TGTGCCAGCAGCGTATCTGGAGGTAACTATGGCTACACCTTC

abundance: -
j_gene: TRBJ2-1
d_gene: -
v_gene: TRBV27
CDR3aa: CASSPKIGTLYNEQFF
CDR3nt: TGTGCCAGCAGTCCCAAAATCGGGACACTCTACAATGAGCAGTTCTTC

abundance: -
j_gene: TRBJ2-3
d_gene: TRBD1
v_gene: TRBV10-1
CDR3aa: CASSVRDRSSTDTQYF
CDR3nt: TGCGCCAGCAGTGTGAGGGACAGGAGTAGCACAGATACGCAGTATTTT

abundance: -
j_gene: TRBJ2-1
d_gene: -
v_gene: TRBV3-1/TRBV3-2
CDR3aa: CASSQNKPTRGHSYNEQFF
CDR3nt: TGTGCCAGCAGCCAAAATAAGCCGACTAGAGGTCACTCCTACAATGAGCAGTTCTTC

abundance: -
j_gene: TRBJ2-2
d_gene: TRBD1
v_gene: TRBV4-3
CDR3aa: CASSQGQGANTGELFF
CDR3nt: TGCGCCAGCAGCCAGGGACAGGGGGCAAACACCGGGGAGCTGTTTTTT

abundance: once
j_gene: TRBJ1-3
d_gene: -
v_gene: TRBV3-1/TRBV3-2
CDR3aa: CASSQARRSDTIYF
CDR3nt: TGTGCCAGCAGCCAAGCCCGGAGGTCGGACACCATATATTTT

abundance: once
j_gene: TRBJ2-5
d_gene: TRBD2
v_gene: TRBV18
CDR3aa: CASSASGAEETQYF
CDR3nt: TGTGCCAGCTCTGCTAGCGGGGCTGAAGAGACCCAGTACTTC

abundance: -
j_gene: TRBJ1-4
d_gene: -
v_gene: TRBV25-1
CDR3aa: CASSDFVGGAEKLFF
CDR3nt: TGTGCCAGCAGTGATTTCGTGGGGGGGGCGGAAAAACTGTTTTTT

abundance: -
j_gene: TRBJ2-5
d_gene: TRBD2
v_gene: TRBV11-3
CDR3aa: CASSYRGGETQYF
CDR3nt: TGTGCCAGCAGCTATCGGGGGGGAGAGACCCAGTACTTC

abundance: -
j_gene: TRBJ2-2
d_gene: TRBD2
v_gene: TRBV5-1
CDR3aa: CASSFLAGGNTGELFF
CDR3nt: TGCGCCAGCAGCTTTCTAGCGGGGGGAAACACCGGGGAGCTGTTTTTT

abundance: -
j_gene: TRBJ2-7
d_gene: TRBD2
v_gene: TRBV14
CDR3aa: CASSQGSISGYEQYF
CDR3nt: TGTGCCAGCAGCCAAGGCTCTATTAGCGGGTACGAGCAGTACTTC

abundance: -
j_gene: TRBJ2-7
d_gene: -
v_gene: TRBV5-1
CDR3aa: CASRGDSSYEQYF
CDR3nt: TGCGCCAGCAGGGGGGACTCGTCCTACGAGCAGTACTTC

abundance: -
j_gene: TRBJ1-1
d_gene: TRBD1
v_gene: TRBV4-3
CDR3aa: CASSQDGTGFRTEAFF
CDR3nt: TGCGCCAGCAGCCAAGACGGGACAGGATTTAGGACTGAAGCTTTCTTT

abundance: -
j_gene: TRBJ2-1
d_gene: -
v_gene: TRBV3-1/TRBV3-2
CDR3aa: CASSQDPSESSYNEQFF
CDR3nt: TGTGCCAGCAGCCAAGACCCTAGCGAAAGCTCCTACAATGAGCAGTTCTTC

abundance: -
j_gene: TRBJ1-5
d_gene: -
v_gene: TRBV10-3
CDR3aa: CAISESNGEQPQHF
CDR3nt: TGTGCCATCAGTGAGTCGAACGGGGAGCAGCCCCAGCATTTT

abundance: -
j_gene: TRBJ1-5
d_gene: -
v_gene: TRBV19
CDR3aa: CASSIAGGRFIQHF
CDR3nt: TGTGCCAGTAGTATTGCAGGAGGAAGGTTTATTCAGCATTTT